The 23 T cell receptor beta chains listed next were all sequenced from one sample in a study of T-cell memory formation after mild COVID-19. Via MiXCR, TCRdb re-called the 5' RACE reads, giving one row per CDR3 protein. Of a few hundred thousand distinct CDR3 sequences in the sample, about 15% are singletons; the top ten hold about 22%. Sequencing was carried out using PBMCs or a T cell subset sorted from them (not recorded which). All receptors derive from a man younger than 30 who had mild COVID-19 (a few samples of this study predate the infection). Cell type and time point are not known.

V is TRBV4-3 and J is TRBJ2-1; TRBD2 matches at 10 bases. J gave up 9 bases and V 7 bases, and 6 bases lay outside the gene matches. CDR3 length: 13 amino acids. Germline V lookup: CDR1 LGHNA, CDR2 YSLEER. The CDR3 protein is CASTTSGVGEQFF. Written as DNA, the CDR3 is TGCGCCAGCACCACTAGCGGGGTGGGTGAGCAGTTCTTC.

This clonotype was seen repeatedly, ten times or more. The rearrangement links TRBV4-1 to TRBJ2-3; D may be TRBD1 (6 bases). From germline, CDR1 is MGHRA and CDR2 YSYEKL. V lost 0 bases, J lost 5 bases, and 18 bases lay in between. The length of the CDR3 is 17 residues. The CDR3 protein is CASSQDQGPPTKDTQYF. The CDR3 coding sequence is TGCGCCAGCAGCCAAGATCAGGGGCCTCCGACAAAAGATACGCAGTATTTT.

This clonotype has just one count. The CDR3, as DNA: TGTGCCAGTAGTATAGGACCCCTAGGGGCGGACATTCAGTACTTC. Amino acids: CASSIGPLGADIQYF. This chain uses TRBV19 with TRBJ2-4; D perhaps matches TRBD1 (5 bases). CDR3 size: 15 residues. V dropped 1 base and J dropped 8 bases, with 15 bases sitting between them. The germline V gene encodes CDR1 LNHDA and CDR2 SQIVND (reference sequence).

CDR3 in amino acids: CASSKEWLRISYEQYF. DNA for the CDR3: TGTGCCAGCAGCAAAGAGTGGCTACGGATCTCCTACGAGCAGTACTTC. The genes are TRBV21-1 and TRBJ2-7. TRBV21-1 is a listed pseudogene. The CDR3 spans 16 residues.

This chain uses TRBV7-2 with TRBJ2-1, with 9 bases aligning to TRBD2. J was trimmed by 9 bases and V by 6 bases; bases with no gene match: 6. This CDR3 region has 13 residues. CDR1 and CDR2 (germline): SGHTA, FQGNSA. The CDR3 DNA reads TGTGCCAGCAGTTGGGGACTAGCCGCTGAGCAGTTCTTC. Amino acid sequence: CASSWGLAAEQFF.

This clonotype was picked up a small number of times. The genes are TRBV19 and TRBJ1-5, with 7 nucleotides matching TRBD1. CDR3 length: 16 amino acids. V lost 7 bases, J lost 5 bases, and 14 bases stayed unmatched. Germline CDR1 LNHDA, CDR2 SQIVND (reference sequence). CDR3 amino acids: CASNTLRDRDDQPQHF. As DNA, the CDR3 is TGTGCCAGTAATACCCTCCGGGACAGAGATGATCAGCCCCAGCATTTT.

The V and J genes are TRBV5-1 and TRBJ2-5; D might be TRBD2 (5 bases). The germline V gene encodes CDR1 SGHRS and CDR2 YFSETQ. The V and J ends lost 6 bases and 7 bases respectively, with 13 bases between them. This CDR3 contains 12 residues. The CDR3 bases are TGCGCCAGCACAGCGGAGGCTAGGACCCAGTACTTC. This codes for CASTAEARTQYF. The full variable domain, rest sourced from reference TRBV5-1 and TRBJ2-5, is KAGVTQTPRYLIKTRGQQVTLSCSPISGHRSVSWYQQTPGQGLQFLFEYFSETQRNKGNFPGRFSGRQFSNSRSEMNVSTLELGDSALYLCASTAEARTQYFGPGTRLLVL.

The chain has TRBV3-1 and TRBJ1-5, with D uncertain. Trimming shortened V by 2 bases and J by 10 bases, and 12 bases separated the two germline ends. This CDR3 region has 13 residues. Germline lookup yields CDR1 LGHDT and CDR2 YNNKEL (reference sequence). The CDR3 loop reads CASSQNNRGPQHF. The CDR3 DNA sequence: TGTGCCAGCAGCCAAAACAATCGGGGACCCCAGCATTTT.

This clonotype appeared a few times. This chain connects TRBV7-9 to TRBJ1-1, with 7 bases lining up with TRBD1. The CDR3 loop spans 12 amino acids. Germline CDR1 is SEHNR and CDR2 is FQNEAQ (reference sequence). With V trimmed by 7 bases and J by 4 bases, 3 bases remained unmatched. The CDR3: CASTYRGTEAFF. The CDR3 coding sequence is TGTGCCAGCACCTACAGGGGCACTGAAGCTTTCTTT.

This chain uses TRBV7-9 with TRBJ2-3, with D possibly being TRBD1 (5 bases). V lost 5 bases and J 2 bases, leaving 14 bases between the germline ends. Germline V gives CDR1 SEHNR, CDR2 FQNEAQ (reference sequence). The CDR3 contains 15 residues. CDR3 protein: CASSPSGSFTDTQYF. DNA for the CDR3: TGTGCCAGCAGCCCCTCAGGGTCCTTCACAGATACGCAGTATTTT.

V usage is TRBV10-3 and J usage is TRBJ2-3, with 7 positions matching TRBD1. The germline CDR1 and CDR2 sequences are ENHRY and SYGVKD. With V trimmed by 6 bases and J by 0 bases, 6 bases remained unmatched. This CDR3 is 15 amino acids long. CDR3 residues: CAIRPGQTSTDTQYF. The DNA for the CDR3 is TGTGCCATCAGGCCGGGACAGACAAGCACAGATACGCAGTATTTT.

This sequence joins TRBV11-2 and TRBJ2-7; D gene uncertain. The germline CDR1 and CDR2 sequences are SGHAT and FQNNGV. V lost 6 bases to trimming and J lost 4 bases, with 16 bases between them. The CDR3 consists of 14 residues. Here the CDR3 reads CASSTPGTTYEQYV. In nucleotides, the CDR3 is TGTGCCAGCAGTACCCCCGGCACAACATACGAGCAGTACGTC.

Ten or more counts support this clonotype. The V call is TRBV3-1, the J call TRBJ2-7; a possible D gene is TRBD2 (6 bases). The length of the CDR3 is 13 residues. Germline V lookup: CDR1 LGHDT, CDR2 YNNKEL (reference sequence). V lost 4 bases, J lost 4 bases, and 11 bases lay in between. In nucleotides, the CDR3 is TGTGCCAGCAGCCCTAACCGGGGGTACGAGCAGTACTTC. As protein: CASSPNRGYEQYF.

This clonotype appeared a few times. V gene TRBV27 combines with J gene TRBJ2-2, with D tentatively TRBD1 (6 bases). This CDR3 is built from 15 residues. The germline V gene encodes CDR1 MNHEY and CDR2 SMNVEV (reference sequence). The V end was cut by 5 bases, the J end by 6 bases, with 16 bases between. CDR3 region: CASSPFDRIPGELFF. The CDR3, as DNA: TGTGCCAGCAGTCCCTTTGACAGGATCCCCGGGGAGCTGTTTTTT.

About this clonotype itself: One end of the junction varies from germline; a read error may be responsible. The rearrangement uses TRBV6-5 and TRBJ1-2; 8 nucleotides agree with TRBD1. Looked up from germline, CDR1 is MNHEY and CDR2 is SVGAGI. The CDR3 covers 14 residues. The CDR3 nucleotides are TGTGCCAGCAGATCCGACAGGGGTAACTACGGCTACACCTTC. It yields the protein CASRSDRGNYGYTF.

V and J are TRBV6-5 and TRBJ1-2; D is uncertain. This CDR3 contains 12 residues. CDR1 is MNHEY and CDR2 is SVGAGI in the germline V gene. V was shortened by 7 bases and J by 5 bases, with 11 bases between the two germline ends. CDR3 in amino acids: CASTSSGYGYTF. The CDR3 region has the DNA TGTGCCAGCACCAGCTCGGGGTATGGCTACACCTTC.

The chain uses TRBV27 and TRBJ1-5, with a tentative D call TRBD1 (5 bases). V was pared by 6 bases and J by 7 bases, with 16 bases between. This CDR3 region has 14 residues. Per the germline V gene, CDR1 is MNHEY and CDR2 is SMNVEV (reference sequence). CDR3: CASSHGQMGQPQHF. The CDR3 bases are TGTGCCAGCAGCCACGGACAAATGGGCCAGCCCCAGCATTTT.

A few counts support this clonotype. This chain links TRBV5-1 with TRBJ1-1; D call uncertain. The CDR3 spans 15 residues. Germline values: CDR1 SGHRS, CDR2 YFSETQ. Deletions cut 1 base from V and 0 bases from J, with 10 bases between. This CDR3 is CASSLLPGMNTEAFF. CDR3 DNA: TGCGCCAGCAGCTTGCTCCCGGGGATGAACACTGAAGCTTTCTTT.

This clonotype showed up just a few times. The J gene is TRBJ1-6, the V gene TRBV28; 7 bases match TRBD1. V shed 2 bases, J shed 3 bases, and the junction held 1 base outside the gene matches. The CDR3 totals 15 residues. CDR1 MDHEN and CDR2 SYDVKM come from the germline V gene. DNA for the CDR3: TGTGCCAGCAGTTTAGGGACAGTCTATAATTCACCCCTCCACTTT. Its protein is CASSLGTVYNSPLHF.

This clonotype was counted a few times. The rearrangement uses TRBV6-1 and TRBJ2-7; 11 nucleotides line up with TRBD1. Looked up from germline, CDR1 is MNHNS and CDR2 is SASEGT. The CDR3 consists of 15 residues. V trimming: 5 bases; J trimming: 4 bases; junction bases outside the gene matches: 7. CDR3 loop: CASSRGQGVFYEQYF. The CDR3 DNA reads as TGTGCCAGCAGTAGGGGACAGGGGGTATTTTACGAGCAGTACTTC.

This clonotype was detected only a few times. This chain joins TRBV6-6 and TRBJ2-7; D is possibly TRBD2 (6 bases). The CDR3 has 15 amino acids. CDR1 and CDR2 from the germline V gene are MNHNY and SVGAGI (reference sequence). V lost 6 bases and J lost 5, with 20 bases in between. CDR3 coding DNA: TGTGCCAGCAGCCGTGGGGCTGGGGGGAGCCACGAGCAGTACTTC. Protein product: CASSRGAGGSHEQYF.

J is TRBJ1-2 and V is TRBV2; D is perhaps TRBD1 (6 bases). The CDR3 runs 12 residues. Trimming stripped 6 bases from V and 8 bases from J, with 13 bases between. Germline V CDR1 and CDR2: SNHLY, FYNNEI. The CDR3 protein is CASSETGQGYTF. As DNA, the CDR3 is TGTGCCAGCAGCGAAACAGGGCAAGGCTACACCTTC.

This clonotype was recorded a few times. This chain uses TRBV20-1 with TRBJ2-5; 10 bases match TRBD2. CDR1 DFQATT and CDR2 SNEGSKA come from the germline V gene (reference sequence). The CDR3 runs to 15 residues. The CDR3 loop reads CGTATSGGAWETQYF. CDR3 in DNA: TGCGGCACGGCGACCAGCGGGGGGGCCTGGGAGACCCAGTACTTC.